Listed here are 6 T cell receptor beta chains from one sample, sequenced in a study of blood T cell repertoires in COVID-19. Clones were sequenced by immunoSEQ multiplex PCR, and TCRdb holds only the in-frame ones, with some missing. This table has some 520,000 clones, nearly 90% appearing once. The material sequenced was peripheral blood. All receptors derive from a man aged 18 to 30 with COVID-19, enrolled during active disease.

The genes are TRBV5-6 and TRBJ1-1, with a tentative D call TRBD1 (5 bases). Germline V CDR1 and CDR2: SGHDT, YYEEEE. This CDR3 comprises 14 residues. V lost 2 bases, J lost 6 bases, and 14 bases lay in between. This CDR3 is CASSFYTGPSEAFF. The CDR3 DNA sequence: TGTGCCAGCAGCTTTTATACAGGTCCCTCTGAAGCTTTCTTT.

The chain combines TRBV5-3 with TRBJ1-2; tentative D call: TRBD1 (6 bases). TRBV5-3 is sorted into the ORF group, with uncertain function. Between the trimmed V and J ends, which lost 0 bases and 3 bases, there was a span of 12 bases. There are 15 residues in the CDR3. CDR3 in DNA: TGTGCCAGAAGCTTGGGAGGGGAGGGGGACTATGGCTACACCTTC. Its translation: CARSLGGEGDYGYTF.

The V gene is TRBV11-1, the J gene TRBJ2-5, with 9 bases fitting TRBD2. J gave up 5 bases and V 1 base, and 8 bases lay outside the gene matches. The CDR3 loop spans 16 amino acids. Germline CDR1 SGHAT, CDR2 FQDESV (reference sequence). Here the CDR3 DNA reads TGTGCCAGCAGCTTAGGTAGCGGGAGCGCCTTCGAGACCCAGTACTTC. This codes for CASSLGSGSAFETQYF.

The count of this clone is one. The chain employs TRBV29-1 and TRBJ2-5, with 11 positions matching TRBD2. V lost 5 bases to trimming and J lost 4 bases; unmatched junction nucleotides: 3. This CDR3 has 13 residues. Germline assignment: CDR1 SQVTM and CDR2 ANQGSEA. The DNA of the CDR3 is TGCAGCGTTCGGGGACTAGCGGTAGAGACCCAGTACTTC. Protein sequence: CSVRGLAVETQYF.

The chain recombines TRBV2 with TRBJ1-2; a possible D gene is TRBD1 (5 bases). This CDR3 comprises 11 residues. Per germline, CDR1 SNHLY and CDR2 FYNNEI. V dropped 7 bases and J dropped 13 bases, with 16 bases sitting between them. CDR3 amino acids: CASTKGEASTF. CDR3 DNA sequence: TGTGCCAGCACCAAAGGGGAGGCGAGCACCTTC. Based on the CDR3 plus reference TRBV2 and TRBJ1-2, the full variable domain is EPEVTQTPSHQVTQMGQEVILRCVPISNHLYFYWYRQILGQKVEFLVSFYNNEISEKSEIFDDQFSVERPDGSNFTLKIRSTKLEDSAMYFCASTKGEASTFGSGTRLTVV.

V and J are TRBV27 and TRBJ1-4; tentative D call: TRBD1 (5 bases). V was pared by 6 bases and J by 0 bases, with 11 bases between. Germline CDR1 reads MNHEY; CDR2 reads SMNVEV (reference sequence). The CDR3 covers 15 residues. The CDR3 DNA follows: TGTGCCAGCAGCCTGACAGTCCCAACTAATGAAAAACTGTTTTTT. Its protein is CASSLTVPTNEKLFF. The full variable domain, its missing parts supplied by reference TRBV27 and TRBJ1-4, is EAQVTQNPRYLITVTGKKLTVTCSQNMNHEYMSWYRQDPGLGLRQIYYSMNVEVTDKGDVPEGYKVSRKEKRNFPLILESPSPNQTSLYFCASSLTVPTNEKLFFGSGTQLSVL.